These 15 T cell receptor beta chains were all obtained from the same sample, sequenced in a study of shared clonotypes between healthy human individuals. Here immunoSEQ multiplex PCR was the method, and the copy in TCRdb shows in-frame clones only, minus some. The table includes 2 million to 2.5 million clones, 90% to 97% detected once. Sequencing was performed on naive CD4+ T cells sorted from blood. The sample's subset: CD45RA+ positively selected. The receptors shown here come from a man between 18 and 29 years old in good health.

This chain joins TRBV30 and TRBJ2-7; 8 nucleotides line up with TRBD1. Germline values: CDR1 GTSNPN, CDR2 SVGIG (reference sequence). Trimming removed 5 bases from V and 12 bases from J; junction bases left unmatched: 12. This CDR3 region has 12 residues. The DNA of the CDR3 is TGTGCCTGGGGCCGGGGACAGGCCCTTTTGTACTTC. Residues: CAWGRGQALLYF.

The CDR3 DNA sequence: TGTGCCAGCAGTGAATCCCTTGGGACCTACGAGCAGTACTTC. It specifies CASSESLGTYEQYF. This sequence joins TRBV6-1 and TRBJ2-7; D is uncertain. Germline V gene lookup returns CDR1 MNHNS and CDR2 SASEGT. This CDR3 is 14 amino acids long. V was cut by 2 bases and J by 2 bases, with 10 bases left in between.

A word on this clone: Other DNA sequences from this sample encode an identical CDR3 as well. CDR3: CASSFRQGNYGYTF. For the CDR3, the DNA is TGTGCCAGCAGTTTCCGACAGGGGAACTATGGCTACACCTTC. The chain links TRBV6-5 to TRBJ1-2; TRBD1 matches at 8 bases. V lost 4 bases to trimming and J lost 2 bases; unmatched junction nucleotides: 3. CDR3 size: 14 residues. The germline gives CDR1 MNHEY, CDR2 SVGAGI.

This sequence joins TRBV6-6 and TRBJ1-1; TRBD1 matches 8 bases. The CDR3 has 11 residues. The ends lost 10 bases at V and 8 bases at J; junction bases unmatched: 6. Germline CDR1 is MNHNY and CDR2 is SVGAGI (reference sequence). CDR3 sequence reads: CATADREEAFF. The CDR3 DNA is TGTGCCACCGCGGACAGGGAGGAAGCTTTCTTT.

V gene TRBV28 combines with J gene TRBJ2-3, with 14 bases lining up with TRBD2. Germline V gene sequence: CDR1 MDHEN, CDR2 SYDVKM. The CDR3 sequence is 17 residues long. Trimming cost V 6 bases and J 2 bases; bases outside gene matches: 7. The CDR3: CASSPVGLAGDTDTQYF. CDR3 nucleotides: TGTGCCAGCAGCCCGGTGGGACTAGCGGGGGACACAGATACGCAGTATTTT.

This chain links TRBV7-9 with TRBJ2-5; D not resolved. The CDR3 totals 14 residues. V was pared by 7 bases and J by 2 bases, with 14 bases between. Germline CDR1 reads SEHNR; CDR2 reads FQNEAQ (reference sequence). CDR3 sequence reads: CASIPGTYQETQYF. The CDR3 nucleotides read TGTGCCAGCATCCCCGGCACCTATCAAGAGACCCAGTACTTC.

A note on this clone: The sample contains more than one DNA sequence encoding this CDR3. This rearrangement joins TRBV30 to TRBJ1-5; D call uncertain. Trimming removed 2 bases from V and 3 bases from J, with 5 bases in between. CDR3 length: 12 residues. Germline CDR1 and CDR2: GTSNPN and SVGIG (reference sequence). The CDR3 loop reads CAWSLTNQPQHF. For the CDR3, the DNA is TGTGCCTGGAGTCTAACCAATCAGCCCCAGCATTTT.

This clone was seen just once. This chain joins TRBV28 and TRBJ1-5; possible D gene TRBD1, 5 bases. V lost 0 bases and J lost 6, with 18 bases in between. The germline V gene has CDR1 MDHEN and CDR2 SYDVKM. The CDR3 totals 17 residues. CDR3 amino acids: CASSLWRGEELGQPQHF. CDR3 coding DNA: TGTGCCAGCAGTTTATGGAGGGGTGAGGAGCTCGGTCAGCCCCAGCATTTT.

Comment on this clone: Other DNA sequences of this sample code for an identical CDR3. The chain links TRBV6-5 to TRBJ2-2, with 8 bases aligning to TRBD1. Germline trimming cut 2 bases from V and 0 bases from J; bases unmatched to any gene: 2. The length of the CDR3 is 16 residues. The V gene's germline CDR1 is MNHEY and CDR2 SVGAGI. The CDR3 DNA follows: TGTGCCAGCAGTTACGGACAGGGCGCGAACACCGGGGAGCTGTTTTTT. Encoded protein: CASSYGQGANTGELFF.

The chain carries TRBV6-1 and TRBJ1-5; 7 bases are shared with TRBD1. The CDR3 loop spans 16 amino acids. CDR1 is MNHNS and CDR2 is SASEGT in the germline V gene. Germline trimming cut 3 bases from V and 2 bases from J; bases unmatched to any gene: 7. The CDR3 sequence: CASSDLYRGGNQPQHF. CDR3 DNA: TGTGCCAGCAGTGACCTCTACAGGGGCGGCAATCAGCCCCAGCATTTT.

The chain uses TRBV28 and TRBJ2-3; maybe TRBD2 (6 bases). Germline loops: CDR1 MDHEN, CDR2 SYDVKM. V dropped 1 base and J dropped 0 bases, with 11 bases sitting between them. The CDR3 has 16 residues. The CDR3 here is CASSLYASASTDTQYF. The CDR3 DNA is TGTGCCAGCAGTTTATATGCTAGCGCAAGCACAGATACGCAGTATTTT.

The chain joins TRBV5-1 to TRBJ1-5; 11 bases match TRBD1. The J segment lost 4 bases and the V segment lost 4 bases, leaving 7 bases of the junction unmatched. This CDR3 comprises 16 residues. Germline assignment: CDR1 SGHRS and CDR2 YFSETQ. This CDR3 is CASSISGTGGNQPQHF. CDR3 bases: TGCGCCAGCAGCATATCCGGGACAGGGGGGAATCAGCCCCAGCATTTT.

The CDR3, as DNA: TGCGCCAGCAGCCAACCCCTCAAAGGAGCCGGTCGAAAACTGTTTTTT. Its translation: CASSQPLKGAGRKLFF. The chain combines TRBV4-1 with TRBJ1-4; no clear D gene. CDR1 is MGHRA, CDR2 YSYEKL, per germline. CDR3 length equals 16 residues. V shed 2 bases and J shed 10 bases, with 20 bases lying between them.

V and J are TRBV30 and TRBJ1-1; 9 positions agree with TRBD1. This CDR3 is built from 13 residues. Looked up from germline, CDR1 is GTSNPN and CDR2 is SVGIG (reference sequence). Trimming took 7 bases from V and 4 from J; bases not matched to a gene: 7. The DNA for the CDR3 is TGTGCCTCTAGGACAGGGGAGGCCACTGAAGCTTTCTTT. It encodes CASRTGEATEAFF.

This chain uses TRBV6-1 with TRBJ1-5; D is undetermined. The CDR3 has 15 residues. The germline CDR1 and CDR2 sequences are MNHNS and SASEGT. The V end lost 4 bases, the J end lost 2 bases, and 12 bases lay between the germline ends. In nucleotides, the CDR3 is TGTGCCAGCAGTGTTTCCGGTTGGGGCAATCAGCCCCAGCATTTT. Translated, it gives CASSVSGWGNQPQHF.